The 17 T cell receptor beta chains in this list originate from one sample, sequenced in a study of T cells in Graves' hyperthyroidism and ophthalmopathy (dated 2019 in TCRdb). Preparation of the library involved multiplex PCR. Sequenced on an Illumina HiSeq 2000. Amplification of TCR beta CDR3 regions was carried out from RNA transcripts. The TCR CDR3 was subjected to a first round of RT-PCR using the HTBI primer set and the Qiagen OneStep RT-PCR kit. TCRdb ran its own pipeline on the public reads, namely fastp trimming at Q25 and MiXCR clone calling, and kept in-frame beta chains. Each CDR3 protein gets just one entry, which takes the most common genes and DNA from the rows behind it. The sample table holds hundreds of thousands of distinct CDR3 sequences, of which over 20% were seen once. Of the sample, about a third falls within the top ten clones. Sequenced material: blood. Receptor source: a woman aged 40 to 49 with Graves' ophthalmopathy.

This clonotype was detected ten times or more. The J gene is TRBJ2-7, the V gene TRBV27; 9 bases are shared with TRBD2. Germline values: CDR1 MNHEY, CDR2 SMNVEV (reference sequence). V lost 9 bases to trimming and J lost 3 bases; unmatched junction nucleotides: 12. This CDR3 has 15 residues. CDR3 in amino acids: CASSFSGRGGYEQYF. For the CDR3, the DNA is TGTGCCAGTTCCTTTAGCGGGAGAGGGGGCTACGAGCAGTACTTC.

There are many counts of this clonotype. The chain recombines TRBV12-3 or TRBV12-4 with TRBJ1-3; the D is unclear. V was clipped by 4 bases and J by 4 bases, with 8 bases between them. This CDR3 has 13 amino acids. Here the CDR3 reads CASSSTTGNTIYF. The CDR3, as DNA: TGTGCCAGCAGTTCGACGACAGGAAACACCATATATTTT.

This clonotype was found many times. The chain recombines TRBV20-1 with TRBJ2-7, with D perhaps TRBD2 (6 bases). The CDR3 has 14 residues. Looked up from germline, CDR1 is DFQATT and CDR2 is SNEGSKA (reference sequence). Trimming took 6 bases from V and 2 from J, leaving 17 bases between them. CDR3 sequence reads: CSAVPGSGAYEQYF. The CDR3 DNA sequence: TGCAGTGCGGTACCGGGTTCGGGGGCCTACGAGCAGTACTTC.

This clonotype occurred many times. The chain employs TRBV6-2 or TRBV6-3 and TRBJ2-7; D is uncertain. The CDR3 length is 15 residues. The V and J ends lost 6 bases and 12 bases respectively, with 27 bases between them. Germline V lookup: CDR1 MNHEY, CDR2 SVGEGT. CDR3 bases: TGTGCCAGCAGCTTATACCACCGGAGCCTCCCGGGCAGGTACTTC. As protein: CASSLYHRSLPGRYF.

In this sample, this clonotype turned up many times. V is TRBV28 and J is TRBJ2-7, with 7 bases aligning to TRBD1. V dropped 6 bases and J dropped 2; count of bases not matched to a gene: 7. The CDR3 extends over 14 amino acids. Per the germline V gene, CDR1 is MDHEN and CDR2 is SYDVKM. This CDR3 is CASRPPGQTYEQYF. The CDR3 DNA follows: TGTGCCAGCAGGCCCCCGGGACAGACCTACGAGCAGTACTTC.

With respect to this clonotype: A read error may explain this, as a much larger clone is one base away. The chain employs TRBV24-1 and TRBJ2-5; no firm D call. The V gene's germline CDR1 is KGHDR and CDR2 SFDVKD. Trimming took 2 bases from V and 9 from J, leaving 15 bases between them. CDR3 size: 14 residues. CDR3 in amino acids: CATSDWTDQKSQYF. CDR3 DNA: TGTGCCACCAGTGATTGGACGGACCAAAAGTCCCAGTACTTC.

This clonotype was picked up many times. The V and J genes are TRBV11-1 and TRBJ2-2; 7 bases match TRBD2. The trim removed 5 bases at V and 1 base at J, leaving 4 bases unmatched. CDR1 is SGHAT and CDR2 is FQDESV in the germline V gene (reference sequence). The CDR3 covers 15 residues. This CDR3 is CASSPAGLNTGELFF. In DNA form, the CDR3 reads TGTGCCAGCAGCCCAGCGGGGCTGAACACCGGGGAGCTGTTTTTT.

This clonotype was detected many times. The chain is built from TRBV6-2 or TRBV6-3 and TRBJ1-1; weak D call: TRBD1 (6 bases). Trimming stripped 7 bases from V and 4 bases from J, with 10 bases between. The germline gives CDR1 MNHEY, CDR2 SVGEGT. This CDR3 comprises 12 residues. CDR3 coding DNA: TGTGCCAGCAATACAGGGCTCACTGAAGCTTTCTTT. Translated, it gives CASNTGLTEAFF.

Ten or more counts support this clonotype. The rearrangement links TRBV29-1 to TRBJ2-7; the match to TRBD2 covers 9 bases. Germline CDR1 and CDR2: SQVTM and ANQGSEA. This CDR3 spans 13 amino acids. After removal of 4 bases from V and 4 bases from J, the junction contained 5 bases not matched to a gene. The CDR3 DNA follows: TGCAGCGTTGTGGTTAGCGGGAGATACGAGCAGTACTTC. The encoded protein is CSVVVSGRYEQYF.

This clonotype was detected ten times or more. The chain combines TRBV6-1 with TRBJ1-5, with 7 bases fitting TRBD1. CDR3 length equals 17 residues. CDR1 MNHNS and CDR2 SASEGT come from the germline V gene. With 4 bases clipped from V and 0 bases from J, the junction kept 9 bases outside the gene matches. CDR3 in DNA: TGTGCCAGCAGTGTAACCCGGGACAGATATAGCAATCAGCCCCAGCATTTT. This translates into CASSVTRDRYSNQPQHF.

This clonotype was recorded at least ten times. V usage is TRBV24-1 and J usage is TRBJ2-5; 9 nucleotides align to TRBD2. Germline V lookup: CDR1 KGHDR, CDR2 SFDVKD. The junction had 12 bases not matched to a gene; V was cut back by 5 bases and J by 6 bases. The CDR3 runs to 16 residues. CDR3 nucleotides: TGTGCCACCAGTGGGACCGGTAGCGGGAGTATACAGACCCAGTACTTC. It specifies CATSGTGSGSIQTQYF.

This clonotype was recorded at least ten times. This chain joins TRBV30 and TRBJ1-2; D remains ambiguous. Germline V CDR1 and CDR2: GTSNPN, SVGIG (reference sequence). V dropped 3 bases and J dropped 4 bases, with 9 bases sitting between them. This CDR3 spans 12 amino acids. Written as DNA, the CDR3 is TGTGCCTGGAGGCGCCCACTCTATGGCTACACCTTC. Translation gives CAWRRPLYGYTF. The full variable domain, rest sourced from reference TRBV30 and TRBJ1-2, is SQTIHQWPATLVQPVGSPLSLECTVEGTSNPNLYWYRQAAGRGLQLLFYSVGIGQISSEVPQNLSASRPQDRQFILSSKKLLLSDSGFYLCAWRRPLYGYTFGSGTRLTVV.

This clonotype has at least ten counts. As DNA, the CDR3 is TGCAGTGGAAGGACAGGGATGAACTATGGCTACACCTTC. Residues: CSGRTGMNYGYTF. The rearrangement links TRBV20-1 to TRBJ1-2; TRBD1 matches 8 bases. This CDR3 is 13 amino acids long. The V and J ends lost 7 bases and 2 bases, in that order; junction bases with no gene match: 6. CDR1 is DFQATT and CDR2 is SNEGSKA in the germline V gene (reference sequence).

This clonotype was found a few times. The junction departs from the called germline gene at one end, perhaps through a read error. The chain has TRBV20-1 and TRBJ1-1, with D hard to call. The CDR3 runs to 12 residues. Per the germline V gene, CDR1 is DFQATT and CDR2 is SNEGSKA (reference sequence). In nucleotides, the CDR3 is TGCAGTGCTATAAGGGTGAACACTGAATCTTTCTTT. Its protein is CSAIRVNTESFF.

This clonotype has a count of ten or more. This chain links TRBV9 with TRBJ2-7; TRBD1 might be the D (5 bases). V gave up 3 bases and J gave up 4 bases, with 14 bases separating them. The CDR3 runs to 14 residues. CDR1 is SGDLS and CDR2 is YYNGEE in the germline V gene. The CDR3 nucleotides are TGTGCCAGCAGCGACCCCGCTAGGGGATACGAGCAGTACTTC. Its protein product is CASSDPARGYEQYF.

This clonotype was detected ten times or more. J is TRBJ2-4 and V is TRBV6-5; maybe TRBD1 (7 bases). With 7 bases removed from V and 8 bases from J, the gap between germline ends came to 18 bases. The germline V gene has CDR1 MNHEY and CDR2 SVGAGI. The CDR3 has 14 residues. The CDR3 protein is CASKTRGRGDIQYF. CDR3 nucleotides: TGTGCCAGCAAAACGAGGGGGCGCGGGGACATTCAGTACTTC.

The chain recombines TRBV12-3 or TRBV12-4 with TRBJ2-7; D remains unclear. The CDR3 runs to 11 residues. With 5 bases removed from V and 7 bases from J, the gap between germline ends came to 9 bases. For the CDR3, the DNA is TGTGCCAGCAGTCACGGCTGGGAGCAGTACTTC. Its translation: CASSHGWEQYF.